These 24 T cell receptor beta chains were sequenced from one sample in a study of PD-1 blockade in classical Hodgkin lymphoma (dated by TCRdb to 2019 to 2021). The library was produced with the immunoSEQ multiplex PCR assay. TCRdb mirrors the immuneACCESS table, restricted to in-frame sequences. Some clones are absent from its copies; in checked studies, under half trace to an unresolved V gene, and the reason for the others is unknown. The sample table contains about 44,000 clones; only one count was recorded for roughly 65% of them. The top ten constitute more than 3% of the sample. According to the study, the label for this sample's time point signals: cycle 4 day 1 (C4D1), after five to seven weeks of nivolumab. Every trial patient had relapsed after autologous stem cell transplantation, and cohorts A, B and C differed in prior brentuximab vedotin exposure. Here the sequenced sample was peripheral blood mononuclear cells (PBMCs), taken before the fourth cycle of nivolumab. Source of these receptors: a human donor with classical Hodgkin lymphoma.

The chain is built from TRBV27 and TRBJ2-3; D uncertain. V was cut by 6 bases and J by 0 bases, with 13 bases left in between. Germline V gene lookup returns CDR1 MNHEY and CDR2 SMNVEV (reference sequence). CDR3 length equals 15 residues. The CDR3 coding sequence is TGTGCCAGCAGACTGAAGGGCAGAAGCACAGATACGCAGTATTTT. It is translated as CASRLKGRSTDTQYF.

This sequence joins TRBV19 and TRBJ1-1; D gene unclear. The CDR3 covers 13 residues. From germline, CDR1 is LNHDA and CDR2 SQIVND (reference sequence). The V and J ends lost 10 bases and 1 base respectively, with 13 bases between them. The chain's CDR3 is CATRSHRNTEAFF. As DNA, the CDR3 is TGTGCCACCAGATCCCACCGGAACACTGAAGCTTTCTTT. Full variable domain (rest looked up from reference TRBV19 and TRBJ1-1): DGGITQSPKYLFRKEGQNVTLSCEQNLNHDAMYWYRQDPGQGLRLIYYSQIVNDFQKGDIAEGYSVSREKKESFPLTVTSAQKNPTAFYLCATRSHRNTEAFFGQGTRLTVV.

V and J are TRBV4-3 and TRBJ2-1; 8 nucleotides agree with TRBD2. The CDR3 consists of 19 residues. After removal of 2 bases from V and 5 bases from J, the junction contained 17 bases not matched to a gene. Germline-derived CDR1 and CDR2 are LGHNA and YSLEER. The CDR3 DNA follows: TGCGCCAGCAGCCAATTCTATCTTCAGGGTCGGGGGGGCCACAATGAGCAGTTCTTC. This gives the protein CASSQFYLQGRGGHNEQFF.

V and J are TRBV4-3 and TRBJ1-2; possibly TRBD1 for D (5 bases). This CDR3 has 15 amino acids. The germline V and J ends were trimmed by 0 bases and 4 bases, with 12 bases remaining between them. The germline V gene has CDR1 LGHNA and CDR2 YSLEER. In DNA form, the CDR3 reads TGCGCCAGCAGCCAAGATGGGGGGGTACGCTATGGCTACACCTTC. Protein sequence: CASSQDGGVRYGYTF.

In this sample, this clone turned up once. J is TRBJ2-2 and V is TRBV19; D may correspond to TRBD1 or TRBD2 (5 bases each). The CDR3 loop spans 15 amino acids. Trimming removed 1 base from V and 5 bases from J, with 11 bases in between. Germline CDR1 reads LNHDA; CDR2 reads SQIVND (reference sequence). CDR3 sequence reads: CASSIGGVGTGELFF. CDR3 DNA sequence: TGTGCCAGTAGTATAGGAGGGGTCGGGACCGGGGAGCTGTTTTTT.

Only a few counts were recorded for this clone. The rearrangement links TRBV6-6 to TRBJ1-5; tentative D call: TRBD1 (5 bases). The V gene lost 6 bases and the J gene lost 0 bases, with 12 bases spanning the gap. This CDR3 contains 15 residues. The germline gives CDR1 MNHNY, CDR2 SVGAGI (reference sequence). The CDR3 coding sequence is TGTGCCAGCAGACCGGGGGACGTTAGCAATCAGCCCCAGCATTTT. It yields the protein CASRPGDVSNQPQHF.

The chain links TRBV4-2 to TRBJ2-5; TRBD2 matches 10 bases. The CDR3 has 16 residues. Germline assignment: CDR1 LGHNA and CDR2 YNFKEQ. V lost 5 bases and J lost 1; bases outside the gene matches: 7. The CDR3 protein is CASSKGLAVIQETQYF. DNA of the CDR3: TGTGCCAGCAGCAAAGGACTAGCGGTAATCCAAGAGACCCAGTACTTC.

This clone was detected ten times or more. The chain couples TRBV9 to TRBJ2-3, with D tentatively TRBD2 (6 bases). V was clipped by 0 bases and J by 2 bases, with 19 bases between them. The CDR3 loop spans 18 amino acids. Germline V CDR1 and CDR2: SGDLS, YYNGEE. The CDR3 nucleotides read TGTGCCAGCAGCGTAGGAGGTAACGGGCGGGGAACCACAGATACGCAGTATTTT. It translates to CASSVGGNGRGTTDTQYF.

This chain connects TRBV5-1 to TRBJ2-7, with D maybe TRBD2 (6 bases). Deletions cut 0 bases from V and 1 base from J, with 14 bases between. This CDR3 region has 16 residues. The germline V gene has CDR1 SGHRS and CDR2 YFSETQ. CDR3 in DNA: TGCGCCAGCAGCTTGGCCGGGGGAAGGGGTTCCTACGAGCAGTACTTC. It yields the protein CASSLAGGRGSYEQYF. Supplemented by reference TRBV5-1 and TRBJ2-7, the full variable domain reads KAGVTQTPRYLIKTRGQQVTLSCSPISGHRSVSWYQQTPGQGLQFLFEYFSETQRNKGNFPGRFSGRQFSNSRSEMNVSTLELGDSALYLCASSLAGGRGSYEQYFGPGTRLTVT.

This chain links TRBV27 with TRBJ1-2, with 10 bases lining up with TRBD1. This CDR3 spans 15 amino acids. Germline loops: CDR1 MNHEY, CDR2 SMNVEV (reference sequence). J lost 7 bases, V lost 6 bases, and 11 bases had no gene match. The CDR3 protein is CASRPSGTGALGYTF. The DNA for the CDR3 is TGTGCCAGCAGGCCTTCGGGGACAGGGGCGCTTGGCTACACCTTC.

DNA for the CDR3: TGCGCCAGCAGTGAGTCTCGAGGGGAAGAGACCCAGTACTTC. Translated: CASSESRGEETQYF. The chain employs TRBV10-1 and TRBJ2-5, with D perhaps being TRBD1 or TRBD2 (5 bases each). CDR3 length: 14 amino acids. The germline V gene has CDR1 WNHNN and CDR2 SYGVQD (reference sequence). V was clipped by 0 bases and J by 3 bases, with 8 bases between them.

This clone was counted between two and nine times. The chain employs TRBV19 and TRBJ2-3, with 8 positions matching TRBD1. Trimming cost V 3 bases and J 4 bases; bases outside gene matches: 6. The CDR3 is made up of 15 amino acids. Germline V gene data show CDR1 as LNHDA and CDR2 as SQIVND (reference sequence). DNA of the CDR3: TGTGCCAGTAGTATCGGCAGGGGGCCCTCAGATACGCAGTATTTT. Protein product: CASSIGRGPSDTQYF. Filled out from reference TRBV19 and TRBJ2-3, the complete variable domain reads DGGITQSPKYLFRKEGQNVTLSCEQNLNHDAMYWYRQDPGQGLRLIYYSQIVNDFQKGDIAEGYSVSREKKESFPLTVTSAQKNPTAFYLCASSIGRGPSDTQYFGPGTRLTVL.

This clone was counted between two and nine times. The J gene is TRBJ2-7, the V gene TRBV28; D is perhaps TRBD1 (6 bases). Germline CDR1 and CDR2: MDHEN and SYDVKM. V gave up 7 bases and J gave up 4 bases, with 23 bases separating them. The CDR3 loop spans 16 amino acids. Here the CDR3 DNA reads TGTGCCAGCATTCCCCCCGCTGGGCAGGGGAGATACGAGCAGTACTTC. Amino acid sequence: CASIPPAGQGRYEQYF.

This rearrangement joins TRBV5-8 to TRBJ2-3, with 15 bases that match TRBD2. The CDR3 covers 16 residues. The V gene's germline CDR1 is SGHTS and CDR2 YDEGEE. V shed 4 bases and J 3 bases; nucleotides not matched to a gene: 3. This CDR3 reads CASSIGLAGGTDTQYF. CDR3 sequence (DNA): TGTGCCAGCAGCATTGGACTAGCGGGGGGGACAGATACGCAGTATTTT. Based on the CDR3 plus reference TRBV5-8 and TRBJ2-3, the full variable domain is EAGVTQSPTHLIKTRGQQATLRCSPISGHTSVYWYQQALGLGLQFLLWYDEGEERNRGNFPPRFSGRQFPNYSSELNVNALELEDSALYLCASSIGLAGGTDTQYFGPGTRLTVL.

This clone was counted a few times. J is TRBJ2-1 and V is TRBV4-1; D unclear. The CDR3 extends over 13 amino acids. Germline CDR1 MGHRA, CDR2 YSYEKL. Trimming removed 4 bases at V and 10 bases at J, with 14 bases between. The CDR3 sequence: CASSRDTRSEQFF. Written as DNA, the CDR3 is TGCGCCAGCAGCCGAGACACACGGTCGGAGCAGTTCTTC.

This clone was seen only a few times. This chain uses TRBV2 with TRBJ2-2, with TRBD1 identical over 8 bases. The V gene's germline CDR1 is SNHLY and CDR2 FYNNEI. CDR3 length: 16 amino acids. J was trimmed by 1 base and V by 7 bases; bases with no gene match: 8. The CDR3 nucleotides read TGTGCCAGCAAGAGCCGCACAGGGGGGAACACCGGGGAGCTGTTTTTT. Protein sequence: CASKSRTGGNTGELFF.

V usage is TRBV9 and J usage is TRBJ2-6; D ambiguous. This CDR3 is built from 15 residues. The germline V gene has CDR1 SGDLS and CDR2 YYNGEE. The V and J ends lost 0 bases and 12 bases respectively, with 16 bases between them. The CDR3 DNA follows: TGTGCCAGCAGCGTAGGAGGTGGGGTCCGGAGCGTCCTGACTTTC. Translated: CASSVGGGVRSVLTF.

This rearrangement joins TRBV5-1 to TRBJ1-1, with D maybe TRBD1 (5 bases). This CDR3 spans 12 amino acids. V was shortened by 2 bases and J by 7 bases, with 9 bases between the two germline ends. Germline CDR1 SGHRS, CDR2 YFSETQ. CDR3 sequence: CASSFKGIEAFF. DNA of the CDR3: TGCGCCAGCAGCTTCAAGGGGATTGAAGCTTTCTTT. Variable domain in full (rest from reference TRBV5-1 and TRBJ1-1): KAGVTQTPRYLIKTRGQQVTLSCSPISGHRSVSWYQQTPGQGLQFLFEYFSETQRNKGNFPGRFSGRQFSNSRSEMNVSTLELGDSALYLCASSFKGIEAFFGQGTRLTVV.

The chain joins TRBV11-2 to TRBJ2-1, with D tentatively TRBD1 or TRBD2 (5 bases each). V lost 1 base and J 10 bases, leaving 17 bases between the germline ends. Germline V CDR1 and CDR2: SGHAT, FQNNGV. CDR3 length: 15 amino acids. The CDR3 protein is CASSLAPSPGTEQFF. The CDR3 nucleotides are TGTGCCAGCAGCTTAGCCCCCAGCCCCGGGACGGAGCAGTTCTTC.

V gene TRBV2 combines with J gene TRBJ2-7; 11 bases are shared with TRBD1. The CDR3 consists of 14 residues. Trimming took 8 bases from V and 3 from J; bases not matched to a gene: 6. The V gene's germline CDR1 is SNHLY and CDR2 FYNNEI. CDR3 DNA: TGTGCCAGCGGTTGGGACAGGGGGGACTACGAGCAGTACTTC. It is translated as CASGWDRGDYEQYF.

The chain employs TRBV11-2 and TRBJ1-5; 7 bases fit TRBD1. Per germline, CDR1 SGHAT and CDR2 FQNNGV. The CDR3 covers 15 residues. The V and J ends lost 4 bases and 3 bases, in that order; junction bases with no gene match: 6. CDR3 bases: TGTGCCAGCAGCTCAACAGGGGAGGACAATCAGCCCCAGCATTTT. This codes for CASSSTGEDNQPQHF.

This clone was recorded a few times. This chain joins TRBV6-5 and TRBJ1-2, with 8 bases lining up with TRBD1. This CDR3 spans 15 amino acids. V gave up 0 bases and J gave up 8 bases; unmatched junction bases: 8. CDR1 MNHEY and CDR2 SVGAGI come from the germline V gene. Written as DNA, the CDR3 is TGTGCCAGCAGTTACTCAGCGTGGACAGGGAGGGGCTACACCTTC. This sequence encodes CASSYSAWTGRGYTF.

The chain combines TRBV10-3 with TRBJ2-7; D gene uncertain. Germline CDR1 and CDR2: ENHRY and SYGVKD. The V end was cut by 5 bases, the J end by 2 bases, with 10 bases between. CDR3 size: 13 residues. The CDR3 sequence is CAISLAGAYEQYF. The CDR3 region has the DNA TGTGCCATCAGTCTGGCAGGCGCCTACGAGCAGTACTTC.

The CDR3 loop reads CASSFGHGNTIYF. DNA for the CDR3: TGCGCCAGCAGCTTTGGCCATGGAAACACCATATATTTT. This chain connects TRBV5-1 to TRBJ1-3; D is unresolved. Trimming took 2 bases from V and 3 from J, leaving 6 bases between them. Germline V gene lookup returns CDR1 SGHRS and CDR2 YFSETQ. The CDR3 runs to 13 residues.